The 2 T cell receptor beta chains presented below share a single source sample, sequenced in a study of blood T cell repertoires in COVID-19. Assay used: immunoSEQ multiplex PCR; TCRdb lists only in-frame clones, some missing. The sample lists fewer than 250,000 clones, less than 85% occurring once. The sequenced material came from peripheral blood. The origin of the receptors is a woman in her seventies with active or convalescent COVID-19.

This chain links TRBV18 with TRBJ2-5; D gene uncertain. Trimming cost V 2 bases and J 4 bases, with 5 bases left between them. The germline V gene encodes CDR1 KGHSH and CDR2 LQKENI. This CDR3 spans 12 amino acids. The CDR3 DNA reads as TGTGCCAGCTCACCAGTGCGAGAGACCCAGTACTTC. Protein sequence: CASSPVRETQYF.

This clone was observed a single time. The chain carries TRBV5-3 and TRBJ2-3, with a tentative D call TRBD1 (6 bases). TRBV5-3 is an open reading frame, and its role is uncertain. The length of the CDR3 is 15 residues. V lost 9 bases, J lost 2 bases, and 19 bases lay in between. CDR3 sequence: CAKPPGHPTTDTQYF. The DNA for the CDR3 is TGTGCCAAGCCTCCGGGACACCCGACCACAGATACGCAGTATTTT.